This T cell receptor (beta chain) is from a study of blood T cell repertoires in COVID-19. On the study more broadly: Spain, Italy and the United States supplied samples that represented acute and convalescent COVID-19.

Per the original methods: The authors estimated nucleated cell counts from reference gene primer amplification. Repertoires were generated with immunoSEQ multiplex PCR, while TCRdb's copy carries only in-frame clones and drops some. V and J calls and clone size are given by that table; D and trimming were obtained from the DNA. The data hold over 150,000 clones, with around 83% observed a single time. This CDR3 spans 16 amino acids. In germline, CDR1 is SGHAT, CDR2 FQNNGV. The ends lost 1 base at V and 5 bases at J; junction bases unmatched: 7. Sequencing was done on a sample of peripheral blood. The chain carries TRBV11-2 and TRBJ2-7, with 11 bases that match TRBD2. The receptor was derived from a human donor in a cohort sampled during active COVID-19. As DNA, the CDR3 is TGTGCCAGCAGCTTAGTACCCCTAGCGGGAGGTCACGAGCAGTACTTC. Translated, it gives CASSLVPLAGGHEQYF.